This TCR beta chain was sequenced during a study of radiation and T cells in renal cell carcinoma. Study background: Nephrectomy followed 15 Gy stereotactic body radiation by 4 weeks. Study outcomes and limitations: Top tumor clonotypes rose in blood 2 weeks post-radiation, then contracted.

This CDR3 has 14 amino acids. Trimming shortened V by 6 bases and J by 2 bases, and 11 bases separated the two germline ends. Looked up from germline, CDR1 is KGHSH and CDR2 is LQKENI. Assay used: immunoSEQ multiplex PCR; TCRdb lists only in-frame clones, some missing. Of roughly 150,000 clones listed, roughly 87% are singletons. In regard to this clone: Its specificity is not known.

Stated time point: blood 2 weeks post-SBRT. Documented treatment: 15 Gy SBRT to primary tumor, nephrectomy 4 weeks later. After SBRT, blood was collected at 2 and 4 weeks, plus baseline. The patient's renal cell carcinoma had clear cell pathology. The sequences come from blood, collected from a patient whose treatment included radiotherapy and nephrectomy. The TCR was taken from a woman aged 50 to 60 with renal cell carcinoma. The chain combines TRBV18 with TRBJ1-5, with D possibly matching TRBD1 (5 bases). The CDR3 coding sequence is TGTGCCAGCTCCCACAGGAATGGCAATCAGCCCCAGCATTTT. It yields the protein CASSHRNGNQPQHF.